These T cell receptor beta chains were read from a single sample in a study of cytomegalovirus exposure and HLA in healthy donors. Sequenced by immunoSEQ multiplex PCR; TCRdb stores in-frame clones only, minus some. The data show some 160,000 clones, over 70% seen once. The sample consisted of PBMCs. The receptors originated from a man aged 45-60 years in good health and CMV-seropositive. CDR3s include the opening cysteine and the closing phenylalanine or tryptophan. Fields, in order: clone size, V gene, J gene, D gene, CDR3 DNA, CDR3 protein. The D gene is left open where the match is weak. A clone size is listed for some rows: how often the clone was seen (once, few, many), or a class if it is expanded.

>-|TRBV30|TRBJ1-1|-
TGTGCCTCCCGCCGGAGCACTGAAGCTTTCTTT
CASRRSTEAFF
>-|TRBV27|TRBJ2-1|-
TGTGCCAGCAACAGAAGAAGCGGCAATGAGCAGTTCTTC
CASNRRSGNEQFF
>-|TRBV7-9|TRBJ1-2|-
TGTTCCAGCAGCTTAGGCGGGAGCGGCTACACCTTC
CSSSLGGSGYTF
>-|TRBV27|TRBJ2-7|-
TGTGCCAGCAGGAGGGGCGGGGGCTTCTACGAGCAGTACTTC
CASRRGGGFYEQYF
>-|TRBV4-1|TRBJ1-2|-
TGCGCCAGCAGCCAAGACCGGCGGGGGAACTATGGCTACACCTTC
CASSQDRRGNYGYTF
>few|TRBV14|TRBJ2-5|TRBD2
TGTGCCAGCAGCCGCCTGGCGGGAGGGCCACAGACCCAGTACTTC
CASSRLAGGPQTQYF
>-|TRBV4-1|TRBJ2-3|TRBD1
TGCGCCAGCAGCCACTATGACAGGGGGCTAGGAGATACGCAGTATTTT
CASSHYDRGLGDTQYF
>-|TRBV5-5|TRBJ2-5|TRBD2
TGTGCCAGCAGCTTCGGACTAGCGGCAACACAAGAGACCCAGTACTTC
CASSFGLAATQETQYF
>-|TRBV28|TRBJ1-2|-
TGTGCCAGCAGTCCCGGGACAAACTATGGCTACACCTTC
CASSPGTNYGYTF
>-|TRBV9|TRBJ1-5|-
TGTGCCAGCAGCGTAGGGACAGAGGACCAGCCCCAGCATTTT
CASSVGTEDQPQHF
>-|TRBV2|TRBJ2-3|-
TGTGCCAGCGGAAATGGGGGGGCCCCAGATACGCAGTATTTT
CASGNGGAPDTQYF
>-|TRBV5-6|TRBJ2-4|TRBD1
TGTGCCAGCAGCCGAGATCCCGGACAGGACATTCAGTACTTC
CASSRDPGQDIQYF
>-|TRBV28|TRBJ2-7|TRBD2
TGTGCCAGCAGCCCAGCTGGGACTAGTAAATACGAGCAGTACTTC
CASSPAGTSKYEQYF
>-|TRBV28|TRBJ1-5|-
TGTGCCAGCGACACCTCGGGACTTGTCAATCAGCCCCAGCATTTT
CASDTSGLVNQPQHF
>-|TRBV5-8|TRBJ1-2|-
TGTGCCAGCAGCTTCTTGACAGGAGAGCCCTATGGCTACACCTTC
CASSFLTGEPYGYTF
>-|TRBV7-8|TRBJ2-1|TRBD2
TGTGCCAGCAGCTTAAGCGGGGGGCAATACAATGAGCAGTTCTTC
CASSLSGGQYNEQFF
>-|TRBV6-5|TRBJ2-7|TRBD2
TGTGCCAGCAGTTACTCTAGCGGGAGCTACGAGCAGTACTTC
CASSYSSGSYEQYF
>-|TRBV7-6|TRBJ1-1|-
TGTGCCAGCAGCTTACGTGGGGGCCGGAACACTGAAGCTTTCTTT
CASSLRGGRNTEAFF
>-|TRBV19|TRBJ2-6|-
TGTGCCAGTAGTATAGGGGCAGGGCGCTCTGGGGCCAACGTCCTGACTTTC
CASSIGAGRSGANVLTF
>-|TRBV5-6|TRBJ2-5|-
TGTGCCAGCAGCTTGAGGGGTGTGGGGCAAGAGACCCAGTACTTC
CASSLRGVGQETQYF
>-|TRBV5-1|TRBJ2-2|-
TGCGCCAGCAGCCCCGGACACGACACCGGGGAGCTGTTTTTT
CASSPGHDTGELFF
>-|TRBV7-3|TRBJ2-7|-
TGTGCCAGCAGTGTCAGGAAGGAGCAGTACTTC
CASSVRKEQYF
>once|TRBV9|TRBJ2-1|-
TGTGCCAGCAGCCCTCGACCGGACAGCTACAATGAGCAGTTCTTC
CASSPRPDSYNEQFF
>few|TRBV7-9|TRBJ1-1|-
TGTGCCAGCAGCCTGCCAGGGGCTGCTGAAGCTTTCTTT
CASSLPGAAEAFF
>-|TRBV7-2|TRBJ2-7|-
TGTGCCAGCAGCCCCCCCGACAGGCACGAGCAGTACTTC
CASSPPDRHEQYF
>few|TRBV7-3|TRBJ2-2|-
TGTGCCAGCAGCTTAACGGGCTGGGCCGGGGAGCTGTTTTTT
CASSLTGWAGELFF
>-|TRBV9|TRBJ1-5|-
TGTGCCAGCAGCGGTGGCGGGGGGCAGCCCCAGCATTTT
CASSGGGGQPQHF
>-|TRBV19|TRBJ1-5|-
TGTGCCAGTAGTATAGTCAGGGGCCGGCAGCCCCAGCATTTT
CASSIVRGRQPQHF
>-|TRBV2|TRBJ2-2|-
TGTGCCAGCATCGTCGGGAGAAACTCTGGGGAGCTGTTTTTT
CASIVGRNSGELFF
>once|TRBV5-6|TRBJ1-3|-
TGTGCCAGCAGCCCATTAGACAGGTCTGGAAACACCATATATTTT
CASSPLDRSGNTIYF
>-|TRBV28|TRBJ2-7|-
TGTGCCAGCAAAAAGGGGGGGAGCTCCTACGAGCAGTACTTC
CASKKGGSSYEQYF
>-|TRBV5-1|TRBJ1-1|-
TGCGCCAGCACACGGACAGACAACACTGAAGCTTTCTTT
CASTRTDNTEAFF
>-|TRBV29-1|TRBJ1-1|-
TGCAGCGTTGTATGGGGGCTATTGATGAACACTGAAGCTTTCTTT
CSVVWGLLMNTEAFF
>-|TRBV18|TRBJ1-3|-
TGTGCCAGCTCACCGGGACAATCTGGAAACACCATATATTTT
CASSPGQSGNTIYF
>few|TRBV7-9|TRBJ1-3|-
TGTTCCAGCAGCTTATTCTTCTCCAGCTCTGGAAACACCATATATTTT
CSSSLFFSSSGNTIYF
>few|TRBV18|TRBJ2-5|-
TGTGCCAGCTCACCACCGGATAGGCGGGAGACCCAGTACTTC
CASSPPDRRETQYF
>-|TRBV28|TRBJ2-6|-
TGTGCCAGCAGTTCCCCGGCTGGGGCCAACGTCCTGACTTTC
CASSSPAGANVLTF
>-|TRBV2|TRBJ2-5|-
TGTGCCAGCAGCCCCGGTCTGAAAGAGACCCAGTACTTC
CASSPGLKETQYF
>once|TRBV5-1|TRBJ2-7|-
TGCGCCAGCAGCTTAGGCCCGCGCGGGAACTACGAGCAGTACTTC
CASSLGPRGNYEQYF
>few|TRBV5-5|TRBJ2-7|-
TGTGCCAGCAGCTTAGAACAGGCCGCCTACGAGCAGTACTTC
CASSLEQAAYEQYF
>-|TRBV20-1|TRBJ2-7|-
TGCAGTGCTAGTCAGGGTTACGAGCAGTACTTC
CSASQGYEQYF
>-|TRBV9|TRBJ2-1|TRBD1
TGTGCCAGCAGCCCCCCGGGACAGGGGCTTTACAATGAGCAGTTCTTC
CASSPPGQGLYNEQFF
>-|TRBV6-6|TRBJ2-3|TRBD2
TGTGCCAGTAGACAAGCGGGGGGCTTGGATACGCAGTATTTT
CASRQAGGLDTQYF
>-|TRBV21-1|TRBJ1-1|-
TGTGCCAGCAGAAACAGGGAGAGCACTGAAGCTTTCTTT
CASRNRESTEAFF
>-|TRBV18|TRBJ2-1|-
TGTGCCAGCTCAGTAAGTCAGCGGAACAATGAGCAGTTCTTC
CASSVSQRNNEQFF
>-|TRBV30|TRBJ2-3|TRBD2
TGTGCCTGGAGTGTACCGACTAGCGGGTATTCGGGGGCAGATACGCAGTATTTT
CAWSVPTSGYSGADTQYF
>-|TRBV9|TRBJ1-1|TRBD1
TGTGCCAGCAGCGTAGCGGGACAGGGTTGGACTGAAGCTTTCTTT
CASSVAGQGWTEAFF
>-|TRBV7-8|TRBJ2-1|TRBD2
TGTGCCAGCAGCATTGGGACTAGCGGGGGGTCGGTCAATGAGCAGTTCTTC
CASSIGTSGGSVNEQFF
>-|TRBV9|TRBJ1-5|-
TGTGCCAGCAGCGTAGGTCTGGGTAGGGGTCAGCCCCAGCATTTT
CASSVGLGRGQPQHF
>-|TRBV6-1|TRBJ2-7|TRBD1
TGTGCCAGCAGTTTGACAGGGGAATCCCACAACGAGCAGTACTTC
CASSLTGESHNEQYF
>-|TRBV28|TRBJ1-4|-
TGTGCCAGCAGTTCCAGGCCGTCTAATGAAAAACTGTTTTTT
CASSSRPSNEKLFF
>-|TRBV5-1|TRBJ2-7|TRBD1
TGCGCCAGCAGCACAGGGGGCCTTTACGAGCAGTACTTC
CASSTGGLYEQYF
>once|TRBV5-1|TRBJ2-5|-
TGCGCCAGCAGCCGGGTAGTGCAAGAGACCCAGTACTTC
CASSRVVQETQYF